This T cell receptor beta chain is from a study of T-cell reconstitution after alpha-beta-depleted transplantation in children. This clonotype came up a few times. V shed 4 bases and J 2 bases; nucleotides not matched to a gene: 2. There are 15 residues in the CDR3. Germline-derived CDR1 and CDR2 are SGHDN and FVKESK. As it was prepared, the TCRbeta library received unique molecular identifiers. TCRdb recomputed calls from the PCR reads with MiXCR, one row per CDR3 protein. The table has around 100,000 distinct CDR3 sequences, 9% to 12% seen once. The sample was PBMCs, taken before TCRalphabeta/CD19-depleted stem cell transplant. This clonotype was sampled from a boy aged 2-9 years with acute lymphoblastic leukemia, due to receive a stem cell transplant. The J gene is TRBJ2-3, the V gene TRBV14; TRBD2 aligns across 11 bases. CDR3 sequence reads: CASSRTSGYTDTQYF. CDR3 sequence (DNA): TGTGCCAGCAGCCGGACTAGCGGGTACACAGATACGCAGTATTTT.